This TCR beta chain originates from a study of radiotherapy plus CTLA-4 blockade in lung cancer. The wider study: Patients showed objective responses in 15% to 20% of cases, and disease control was achieved by over 25%.

Germline V gives CDR1 SGHRS, CDR2 YFSETQ. Between the trimmed V and J ends, which lost 0 bases and 1 base, there was a span of 9 bases. The CDR3 covers 15 residues. General study findings and limits: Alongside interferon-beta, early blood T cell clone dynamics were reportedly the best predictor of response. An expansion of tumor-derived TCR clones occurred in blood after radiotherapy plus ipilimumab.

Sequencing used immunoSEQ multiplex PCR; TCRdb keeps in-frame clones, though not all of them. The data show tens of thousands of clones, with around 73% seen just once and around 7.5% held by the top ten. The sample holds a few counts of this clone. Its specificity is unknown. Chemo-refractory metastatic non-small-cell lung cancer patients underwent focal radiation alongside CTLA-4 blockade with ipilimumab. The receptor was derived from a human donor with non-small cell lung cancer who had stable disease on radiotherapy plus ipilimumab. Sequences were derived from peripheral blood, sampled from a patient treated with radiotherapy plus ipilimumab. This chain uses TRBV5-1 with TRBJ2-3; no clear D gene. In DNA, the CDR3 is TGCGCCAGCAGCTTGGGACTTGGGGGCACAGATACGCAGTATTTT. Residues: CASSLGLGGTDTQYF.